This T cell receptor (beta chain) stems from a study of OX40 agonist ivuxolimab in advanced cancers. Study-wide findings and caveats: With doses of 0.1 to 3.0 mg/kg, CD4+ and CD8+ blood T cells had undergone clonal expansion by week 6.

Note on this clone: Its specificity is unknown.

V was pared by 4 bases and J by 5 bases, with 3 bases of the junction left unmatched. This CDR3 contains 14 residues. CDR1 is SNHLY, CDR2 FYNNEI, per germline. Libraries were prepared by immunoSEQ multiplex PCR; TCRdb keeps only in-frame clonotypes and omits some of them. The profile shows some 58,000 clones, approximately 90% of them singletons. Sequenced material: CD4+ or CD8+ T cells sorted from blood, taken in a trial of the OX40 agonist ivuxolimab. The sequence derives from an adult with an advanced solid tumor such as melanoma, head and neck, liver or kidney cancer. This rearrangement joins TRBV2 to TRBJ2-5, with TRBD2 matching 11 bases. The CDR3 DNA reads TGTGCCAGCAGTGGACTAGCGGGATTGGAGACCCAGTACTTC. Translating gives CASSGLAGLETQYF.